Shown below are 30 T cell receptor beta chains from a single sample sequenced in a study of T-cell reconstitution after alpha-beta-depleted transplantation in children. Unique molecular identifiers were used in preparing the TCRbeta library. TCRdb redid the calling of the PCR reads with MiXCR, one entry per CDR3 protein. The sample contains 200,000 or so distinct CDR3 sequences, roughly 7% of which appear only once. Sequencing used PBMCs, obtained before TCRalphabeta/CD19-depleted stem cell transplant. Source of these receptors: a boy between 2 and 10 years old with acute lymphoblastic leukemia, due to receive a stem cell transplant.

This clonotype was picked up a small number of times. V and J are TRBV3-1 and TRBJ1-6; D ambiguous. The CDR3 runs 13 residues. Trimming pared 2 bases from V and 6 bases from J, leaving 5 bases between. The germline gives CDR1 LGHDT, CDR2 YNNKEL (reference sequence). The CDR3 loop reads CASSQMSNSPLHF. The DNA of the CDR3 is TGTGCCAGCAGCCAAATGTCTAATTCACCCCTCCACTTT.

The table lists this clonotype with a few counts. The CDR3, as DNA: TGTGCCATCAGTGAGTTGATAGCGGGGTCAGGGCACGGGGGACAAGAGACCCAGTACTTC. Translated: CAISELIAGSGHGGQETQYF. V is TRBV10-3 and J is TRBJ2-5, with 8 positions matching TRBD2. The junction had 18 bases not matched to a gene; V was cut back by 1 base and J by 2 bases. The germline V gene encodes CDR1 ENHRY and CDR2 SYGVKD. The CDR3 has 20 residues.

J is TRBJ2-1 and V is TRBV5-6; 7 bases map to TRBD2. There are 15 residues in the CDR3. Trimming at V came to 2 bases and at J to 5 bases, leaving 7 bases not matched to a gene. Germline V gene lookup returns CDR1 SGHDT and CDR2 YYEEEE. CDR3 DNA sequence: TGTGCCAGCAGCTTTTCCCGGGAGGTGAACAATGAGCAGTTCTTC. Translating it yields CASSFSREVNNEQFF.

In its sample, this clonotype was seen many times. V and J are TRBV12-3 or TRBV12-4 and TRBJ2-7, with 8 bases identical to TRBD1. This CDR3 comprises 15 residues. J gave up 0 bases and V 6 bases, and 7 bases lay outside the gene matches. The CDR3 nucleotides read TGTGCCAGCAGGAAGGACAGGGTGGACTCCTACGAGCAGTACTTC. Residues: CASRKDRVDSYEQYF.

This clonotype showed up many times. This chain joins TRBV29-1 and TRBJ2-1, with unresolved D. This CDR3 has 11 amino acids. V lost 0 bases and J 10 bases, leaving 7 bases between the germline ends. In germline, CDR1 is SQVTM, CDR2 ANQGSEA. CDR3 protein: CSVEEKVEQFF. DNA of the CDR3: TGCAGCGTTGAAGAAAAGGTAGAGCAGTTCTTC.

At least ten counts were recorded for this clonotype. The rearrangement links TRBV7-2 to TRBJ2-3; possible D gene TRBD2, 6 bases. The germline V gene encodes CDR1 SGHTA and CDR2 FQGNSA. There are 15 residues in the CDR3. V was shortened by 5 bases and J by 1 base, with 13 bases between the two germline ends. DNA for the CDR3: TGTGCCAGCAGCCCTCGACTAGTGGGCACAGATACGCAGTATTTT. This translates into CASSPRLVGTDTQYF.

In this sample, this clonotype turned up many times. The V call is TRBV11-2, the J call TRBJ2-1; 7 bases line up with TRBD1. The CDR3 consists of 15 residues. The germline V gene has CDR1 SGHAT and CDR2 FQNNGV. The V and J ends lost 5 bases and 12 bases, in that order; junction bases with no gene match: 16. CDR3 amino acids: CASSAFRDSKLGQFF. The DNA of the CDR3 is TGTGCCAGCAGCGCCTTCCGGGACAGTAAATTGGGGCAGTTCTTC.

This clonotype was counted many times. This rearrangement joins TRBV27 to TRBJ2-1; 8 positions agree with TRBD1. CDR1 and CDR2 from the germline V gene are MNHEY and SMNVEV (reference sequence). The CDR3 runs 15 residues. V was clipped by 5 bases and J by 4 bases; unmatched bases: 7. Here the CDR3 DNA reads TGTGCCAGCAGTCCAGGACAGGGATATTACAATGAGCAGTTCTTC. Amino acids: CASSPGQGYYNEQFF.

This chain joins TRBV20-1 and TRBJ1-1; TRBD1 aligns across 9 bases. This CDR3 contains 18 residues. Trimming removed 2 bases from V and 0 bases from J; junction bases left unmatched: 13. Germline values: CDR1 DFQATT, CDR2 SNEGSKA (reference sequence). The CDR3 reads CSARTTGTGLRLNTEAFF. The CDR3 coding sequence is TGCAGTGCTAGAACAACCGGGACAGGGCTCCGTCTGAACACTGAAGCTTTCTTT.

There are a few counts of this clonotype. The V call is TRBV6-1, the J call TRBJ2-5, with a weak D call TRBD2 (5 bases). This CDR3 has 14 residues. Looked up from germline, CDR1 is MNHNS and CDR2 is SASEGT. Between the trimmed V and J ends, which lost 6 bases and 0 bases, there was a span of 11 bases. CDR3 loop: CASSRPGYQETQYF. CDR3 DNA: TGTGCCAGCAGCCGGCCGGGGTACCAAGAGACCCAGTACTTC.

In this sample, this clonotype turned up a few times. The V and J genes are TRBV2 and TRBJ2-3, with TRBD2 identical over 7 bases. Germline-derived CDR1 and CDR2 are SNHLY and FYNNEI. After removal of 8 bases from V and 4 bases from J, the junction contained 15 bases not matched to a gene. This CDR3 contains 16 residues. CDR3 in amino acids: CASSKRLQRGADTQYF. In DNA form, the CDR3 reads TGTGCCAGCTCAAAGCGGCTCCAGCGGGGCGCAGATACGCAGTATTTT.

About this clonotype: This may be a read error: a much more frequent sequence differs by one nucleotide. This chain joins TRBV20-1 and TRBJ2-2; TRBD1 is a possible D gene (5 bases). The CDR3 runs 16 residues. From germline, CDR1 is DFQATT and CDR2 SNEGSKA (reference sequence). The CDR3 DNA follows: TGCTGTGCAAACATAGGGGCAGGGCTACTACAAGGGGAGCTGTTTTTT. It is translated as CCANIGAGLLQGELFF.

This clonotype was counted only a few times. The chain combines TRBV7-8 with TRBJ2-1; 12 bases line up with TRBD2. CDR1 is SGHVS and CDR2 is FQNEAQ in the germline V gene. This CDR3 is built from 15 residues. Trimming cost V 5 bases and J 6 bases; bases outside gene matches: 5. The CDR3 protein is CASSLTSGRGNEQFF. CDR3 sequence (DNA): TGTGCCAGCAGCCTGACTAGCGGGAGAGGCAATGAGCAGTTCTTC.

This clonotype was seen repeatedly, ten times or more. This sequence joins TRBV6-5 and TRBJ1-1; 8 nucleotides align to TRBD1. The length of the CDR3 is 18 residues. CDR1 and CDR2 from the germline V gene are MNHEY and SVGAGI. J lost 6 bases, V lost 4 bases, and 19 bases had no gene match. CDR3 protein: CASSLTGGVSITLPEAFF. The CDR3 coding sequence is TGTGCCAGCAGTTTAACAGGGGGGGTTTCCATTACCCTACCTGAAGCTTTCTTT.

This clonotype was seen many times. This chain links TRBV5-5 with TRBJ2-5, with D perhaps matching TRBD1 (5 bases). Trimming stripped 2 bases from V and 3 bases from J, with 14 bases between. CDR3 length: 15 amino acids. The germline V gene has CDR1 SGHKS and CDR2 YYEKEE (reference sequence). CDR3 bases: TGTGCCAGCAGCTTCTTAGGGGTCAGGGAAGAGACCCAGTACTTC. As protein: CASSFLGVREETQYF.

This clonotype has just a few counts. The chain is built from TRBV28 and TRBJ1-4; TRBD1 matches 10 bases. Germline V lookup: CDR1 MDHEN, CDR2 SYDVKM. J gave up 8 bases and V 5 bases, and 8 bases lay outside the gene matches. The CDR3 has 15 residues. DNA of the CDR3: TGTGCCAGCAGTCTCCCCCAGGGACAGGGGGAAAAACTGTTTTTT. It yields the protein CASSLPQGQGEKLFF.

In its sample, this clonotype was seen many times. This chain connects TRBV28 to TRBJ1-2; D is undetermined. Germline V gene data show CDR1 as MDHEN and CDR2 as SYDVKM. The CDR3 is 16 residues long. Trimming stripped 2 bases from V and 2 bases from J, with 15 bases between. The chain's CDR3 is CASSLGRGSGNYGYTF. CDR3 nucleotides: TGTGCCAGCAGTTTAGGTAGAGGGAGCGGAAACTATGGCTACACCTTC.

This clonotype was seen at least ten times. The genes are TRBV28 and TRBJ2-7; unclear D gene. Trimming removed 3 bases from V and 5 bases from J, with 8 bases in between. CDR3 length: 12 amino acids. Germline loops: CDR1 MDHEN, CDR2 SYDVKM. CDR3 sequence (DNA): TGTGCCAGCAGTTTTACGGGTAACGAGCAGTACTTC. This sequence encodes CASSFTGNEQYF.

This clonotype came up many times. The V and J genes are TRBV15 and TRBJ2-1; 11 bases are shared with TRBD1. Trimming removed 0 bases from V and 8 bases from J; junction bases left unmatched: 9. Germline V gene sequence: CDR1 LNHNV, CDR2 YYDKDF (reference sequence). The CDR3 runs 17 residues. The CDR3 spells CATSREGGQGAWDEQFF. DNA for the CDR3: TGTGCCACCAGCAGAGAGGGCGGACAGGGGGCATGGGATGAGCAGTTCTTC.

The CDR3 DNA follows: TGTGCCAGCAGCTCGCTGACCCTTTTATCCTACGAGCAGTACTTC. Amino acids: CASSSLTLLSYEQYF. V is TRBV5-5 and J is TRBJ2-7; D call uncertain. Looked up from germline, CDR1 is SGHKS and CDR2 is YYEKEE (reference sequence). The CDR3 consists of 15 residues. The V end was cut by 3 bases, the J end by 1 base, with 14 bases between.

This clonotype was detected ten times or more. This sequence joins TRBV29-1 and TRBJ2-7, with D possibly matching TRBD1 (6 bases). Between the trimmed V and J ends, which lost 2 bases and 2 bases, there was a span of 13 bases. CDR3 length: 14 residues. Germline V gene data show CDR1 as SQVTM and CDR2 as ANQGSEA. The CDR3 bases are TGCAGCGTTGAAACAGGGAACTGGACCTACGAGCAGTACTTC. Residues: CSVETGNWTYEQYF.

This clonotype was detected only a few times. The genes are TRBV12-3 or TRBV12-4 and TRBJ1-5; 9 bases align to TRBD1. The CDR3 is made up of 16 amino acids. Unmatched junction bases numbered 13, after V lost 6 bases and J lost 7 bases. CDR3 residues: CASRWTGAGNKQPQHF. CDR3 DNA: TGTGCCAGCAGGTGGACAGGGGCCGGCAACAAGCAGCCCCAGCATTTT.

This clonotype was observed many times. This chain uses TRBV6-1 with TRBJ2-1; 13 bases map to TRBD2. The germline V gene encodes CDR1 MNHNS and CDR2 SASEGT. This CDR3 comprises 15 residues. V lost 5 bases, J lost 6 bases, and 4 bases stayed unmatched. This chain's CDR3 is CASSRRTSGGNEQFF. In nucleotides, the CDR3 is TGTGCCAGCAGTCGTCGGACTAGCGGGGGCAATGAGCAGTTCTTC.

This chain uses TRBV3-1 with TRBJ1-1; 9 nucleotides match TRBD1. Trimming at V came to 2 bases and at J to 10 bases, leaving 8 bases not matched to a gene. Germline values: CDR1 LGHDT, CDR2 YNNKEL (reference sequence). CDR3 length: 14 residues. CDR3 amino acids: CASSQTGQGVGAFF. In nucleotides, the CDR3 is TGTGCCAGCAGCCAAACGGGACAGGGCGTCGGAGCTTTCTTT.

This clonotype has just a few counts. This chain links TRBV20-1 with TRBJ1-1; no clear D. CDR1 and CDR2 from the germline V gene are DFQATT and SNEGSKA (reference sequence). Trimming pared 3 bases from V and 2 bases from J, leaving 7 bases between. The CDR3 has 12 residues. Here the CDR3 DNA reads TGCAGTGCTAGTGAGCCCAACACTGAAGCTTTCTTT. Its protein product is CSASEPNTEAFF.

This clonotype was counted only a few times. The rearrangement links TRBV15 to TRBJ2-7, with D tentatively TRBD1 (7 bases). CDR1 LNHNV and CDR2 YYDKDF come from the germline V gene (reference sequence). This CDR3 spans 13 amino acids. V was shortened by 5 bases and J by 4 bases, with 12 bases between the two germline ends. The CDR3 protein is CATSGGTDYEQYF. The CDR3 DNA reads TGTGCCACCAGCGGCGGGACAGATTACGAGCAGTACTTC.

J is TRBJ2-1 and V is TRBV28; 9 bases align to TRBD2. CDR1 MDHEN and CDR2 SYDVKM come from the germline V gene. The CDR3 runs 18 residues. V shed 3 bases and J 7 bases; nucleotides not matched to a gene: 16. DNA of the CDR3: TGTGCCAGCAGTTTTTTCGCGAGCGGGGGGCCTTCGGGGAATGAGCAGTTCTTC. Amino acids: CASSFFASGGPSGNEQFF.

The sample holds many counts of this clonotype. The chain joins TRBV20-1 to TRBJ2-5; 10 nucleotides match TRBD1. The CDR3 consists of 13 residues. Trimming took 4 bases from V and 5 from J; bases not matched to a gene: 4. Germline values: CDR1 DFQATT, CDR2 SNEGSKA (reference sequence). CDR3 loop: CSATDRGDETQYF. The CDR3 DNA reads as TGCAGTGCTACGGACAGGGGGGATGAGACCCAGTACTTC.

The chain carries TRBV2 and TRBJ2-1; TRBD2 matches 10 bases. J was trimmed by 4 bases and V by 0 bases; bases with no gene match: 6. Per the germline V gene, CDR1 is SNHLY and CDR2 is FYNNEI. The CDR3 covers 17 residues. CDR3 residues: CASSEALLAGDYNEQFF. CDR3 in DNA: TGTGCCAGCAGTGAAGCGCTTCTAGCGGGAGATTACAATGAGCAGTTCTTC.

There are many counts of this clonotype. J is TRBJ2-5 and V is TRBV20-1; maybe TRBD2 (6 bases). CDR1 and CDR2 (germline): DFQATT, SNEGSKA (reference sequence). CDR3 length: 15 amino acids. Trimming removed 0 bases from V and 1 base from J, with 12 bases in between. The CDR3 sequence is CSARDEEGFQETQYF. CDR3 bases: TGCAGTGCTAGAGATGAGGAGGGCTTCCAAGAGACCCAGTACTTC.